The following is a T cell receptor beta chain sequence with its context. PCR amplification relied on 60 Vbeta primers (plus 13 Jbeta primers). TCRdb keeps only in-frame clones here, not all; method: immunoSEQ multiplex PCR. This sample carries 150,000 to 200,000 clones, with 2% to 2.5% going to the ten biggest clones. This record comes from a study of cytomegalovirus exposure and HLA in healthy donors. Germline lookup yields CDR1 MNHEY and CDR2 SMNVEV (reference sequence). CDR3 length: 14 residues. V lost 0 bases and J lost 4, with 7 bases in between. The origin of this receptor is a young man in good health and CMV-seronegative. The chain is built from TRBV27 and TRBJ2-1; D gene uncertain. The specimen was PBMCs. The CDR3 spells CASSLSIRYNEQFF. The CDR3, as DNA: TGTGCCAGCAGTTTATCGATACGGTACAATGAGCAGTTCTTC.